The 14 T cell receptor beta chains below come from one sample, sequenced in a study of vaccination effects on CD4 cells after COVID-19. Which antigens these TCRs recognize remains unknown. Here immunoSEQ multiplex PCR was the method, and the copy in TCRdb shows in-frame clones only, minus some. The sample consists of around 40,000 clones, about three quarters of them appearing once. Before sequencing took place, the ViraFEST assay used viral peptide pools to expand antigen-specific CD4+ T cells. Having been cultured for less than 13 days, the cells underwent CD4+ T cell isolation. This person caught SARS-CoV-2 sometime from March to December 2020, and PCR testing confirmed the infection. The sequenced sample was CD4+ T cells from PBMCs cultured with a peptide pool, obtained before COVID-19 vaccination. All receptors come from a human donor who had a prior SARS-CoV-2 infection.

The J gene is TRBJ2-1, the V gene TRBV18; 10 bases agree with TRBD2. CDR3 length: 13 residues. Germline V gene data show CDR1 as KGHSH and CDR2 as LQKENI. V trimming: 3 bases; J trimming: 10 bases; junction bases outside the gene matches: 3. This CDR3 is CASSPTSGVEQFF. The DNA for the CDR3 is TGTGCCAGCTCACCTACTAGCGGGGTGGAGCAGTTCTTC.

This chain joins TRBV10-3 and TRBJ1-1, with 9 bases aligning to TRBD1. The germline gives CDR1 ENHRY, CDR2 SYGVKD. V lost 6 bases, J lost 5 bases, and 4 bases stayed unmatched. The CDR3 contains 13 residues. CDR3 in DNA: TGTGCCATCAGGGGGACAGGGAGGACTGAAGCTTTCTTT. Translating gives CAIRGTGRTEAFF.

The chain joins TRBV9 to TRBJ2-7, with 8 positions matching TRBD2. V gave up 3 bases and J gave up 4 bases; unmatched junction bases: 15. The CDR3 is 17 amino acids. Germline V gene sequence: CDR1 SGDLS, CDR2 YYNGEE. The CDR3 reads CASSADPGTSRNYEQYF. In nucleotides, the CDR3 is TGTGCCAGCAGCGCCGATCCCGGGACTAGTAGAAATTACGAGCAGTACTTC.

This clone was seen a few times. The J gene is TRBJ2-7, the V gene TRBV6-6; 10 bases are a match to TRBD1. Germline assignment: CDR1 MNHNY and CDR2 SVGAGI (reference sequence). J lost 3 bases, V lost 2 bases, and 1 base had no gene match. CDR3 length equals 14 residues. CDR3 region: CASSYGTGVYEQYF. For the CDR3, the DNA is TGTGCCAGCAGTTACGGGACAGGGGTCTACGAGCAGTACTTC.

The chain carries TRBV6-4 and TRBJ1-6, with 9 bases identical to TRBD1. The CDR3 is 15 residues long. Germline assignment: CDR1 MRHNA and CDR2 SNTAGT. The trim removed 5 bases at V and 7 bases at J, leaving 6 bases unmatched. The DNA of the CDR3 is TGTGCCAGCAGTCGTAACACAGGGGGCAATTCACCCCTCCACTTT. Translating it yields CASSRNTGGNSPLHF.

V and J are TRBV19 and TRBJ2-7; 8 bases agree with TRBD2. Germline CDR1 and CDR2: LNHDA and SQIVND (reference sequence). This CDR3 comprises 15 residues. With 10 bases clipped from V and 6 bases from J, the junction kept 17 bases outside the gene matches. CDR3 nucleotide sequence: TGTGCCATCCGACCCCGGGGGGGCGCGGTAGGCGAGCAGTACTTC. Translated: CAIRPRGGAVGEQYF.

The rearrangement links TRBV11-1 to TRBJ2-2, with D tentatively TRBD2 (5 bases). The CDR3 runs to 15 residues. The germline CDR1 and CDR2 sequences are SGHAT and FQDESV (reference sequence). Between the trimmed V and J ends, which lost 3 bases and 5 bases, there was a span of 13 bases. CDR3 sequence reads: CASSFWSGGTGELFF. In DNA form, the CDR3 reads TGTGCCAGCAGCTTCTGGTCAGGAGGTACCGGGGAGCTGTTTTTT.

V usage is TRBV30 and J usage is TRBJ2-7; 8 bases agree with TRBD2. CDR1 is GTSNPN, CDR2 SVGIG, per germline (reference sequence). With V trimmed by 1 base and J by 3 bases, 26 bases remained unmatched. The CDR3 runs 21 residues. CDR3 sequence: CAWSEPGGAGYIKPSIYEQYF. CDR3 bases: TGTGCCTGGAGTGAACCGGGGGGGGCCGGTTACATCAAGCCCTCTATCTACGAGCAGTACTTC.

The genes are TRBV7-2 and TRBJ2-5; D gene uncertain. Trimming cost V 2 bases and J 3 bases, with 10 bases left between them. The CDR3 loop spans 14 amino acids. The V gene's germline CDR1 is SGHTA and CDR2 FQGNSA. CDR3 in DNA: TGTGCCAGCAGCTTATATGGAGAAAAAGAGACCCAGTACTTC. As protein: CASSLYGEKETQYF.

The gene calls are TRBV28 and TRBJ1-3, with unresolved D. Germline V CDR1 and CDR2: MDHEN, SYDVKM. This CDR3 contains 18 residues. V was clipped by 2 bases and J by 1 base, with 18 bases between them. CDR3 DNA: TGTGCCAGCAGTTTAGAGGGCTCCGATCATCCTTCTGGAAACACCATATATTTT. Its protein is CASSLEGSDHPSGNTIYF.

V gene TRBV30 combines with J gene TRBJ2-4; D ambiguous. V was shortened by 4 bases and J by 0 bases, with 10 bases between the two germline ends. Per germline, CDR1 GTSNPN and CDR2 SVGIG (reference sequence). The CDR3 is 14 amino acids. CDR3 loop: CAWKENLAKNIQYF. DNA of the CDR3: TGTGCCTGGAAGGAGAACCTAGCCAAAAACATTCAGTACTTC.

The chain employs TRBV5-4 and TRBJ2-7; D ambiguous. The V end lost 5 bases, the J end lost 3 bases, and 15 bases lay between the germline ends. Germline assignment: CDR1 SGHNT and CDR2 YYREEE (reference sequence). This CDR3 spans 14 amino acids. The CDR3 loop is CASRPNDLDYEQYF. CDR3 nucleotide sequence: TGTGCCAGCAGGCCAAACGACCTGGACTACGAGCAGTACTTC. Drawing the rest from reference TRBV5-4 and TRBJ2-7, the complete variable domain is ETGVTQSPTHLIKTRGQQVTLRCSSQSGHNTVSWYQQALGQGPQFIFQYYREEENGRGNFPPRFSGLQFPNYSSELNVNALELDDSALYLCASRPNDLDYEQYFGPGTRLTVT.

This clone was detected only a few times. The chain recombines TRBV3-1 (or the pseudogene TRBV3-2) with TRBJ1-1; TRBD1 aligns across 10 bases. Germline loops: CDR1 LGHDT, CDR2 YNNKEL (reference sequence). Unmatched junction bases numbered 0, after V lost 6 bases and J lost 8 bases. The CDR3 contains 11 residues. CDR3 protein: CASRTGGEAFF. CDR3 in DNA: TGTGCCAGCAGGACAGGGGGCGAAGCTTTCTTT.

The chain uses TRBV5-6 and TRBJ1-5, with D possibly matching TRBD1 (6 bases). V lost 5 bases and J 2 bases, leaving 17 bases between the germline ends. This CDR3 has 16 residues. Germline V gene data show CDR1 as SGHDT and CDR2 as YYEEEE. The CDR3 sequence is CASSIWGARGNQPQHF. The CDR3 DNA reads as TGTGCCAGCAGTATATGGGGGGCGCGGGGCAATCAGCCCCAGCATTTT.